Below, one T cell receptor (beta chain) is given with its context. Its target is unknown. Data came from immunoSEQ multiplex PCR; TCRdb stores just in-frame clones and leaves some out. The sample includes roughly 520,000 clones, about 96% of them seen just once. This entry comes from a study of shared clonotypes between healthy human individuals. CDR1 is SGHDT and CDR2 is YYEEEE in the germline V gene. V shed 6 bases and J shed 0 bases, with 10 bases lying between them. The CDR3 extends over 13 amino acids. Study-wide results and limits: Against clonotypes common to all four donors, non-shared ones had lower generation probabilities.

Donors were healthy HIV-negative adults without recently reported acute infections or vaccinations. The sample comprised naive CD4+ T cells sorted from blood. Subset meaning: CD45RA+ positively selected. V gene TRBV5-6 combines with J gene TRBJ2-7; no clear D. This sequence was found in a woman aged 25 to 45 in good health. The CDR3 DNA reads as TGTGCCAGCACTACATTTAGCTCCTACGAGCAGTACTTC. Translating it yields CASTTFSSYEQYF.